These 17 T cell receptor beta chains originate from one sample sequenced in a study of T cell responses to AZD1222 COVID-19 vaccine. Sequenced by immunoSEQ multiplex PCR; TCRdb stores in-frame clones only, minus some. Of around 70,000 clones in the sample, 70% to 90% were seen once. The starting material was peripheral blood, obtained 28 days after the second AZD1222 dose. Source of these receptors: an adult who received the AZD1222 COVID-19 vaccine.

V usage is TRBV9 and J usage is TRBJ2-1; D may correspond to TRBD1 or TRBD2 (6 bases each). The ends were cut back, 4 bases at V and 3 bases at J, with 26 bases in the middle. Germline lookup yields CDR1 SGDLS and CDR2 YYNGEE. The CDR3 extends over 19 amino acids. In DNA, the CDR3 is TGTGCCAGCAGCTTCCCTCCGGAAGGGGGGCGGGACCTCTACAATGAGCAGTTCTTC. This translates into CASSFPPEGGRDLYNEQFF.

This sequence joins TRBV6-5 and TRBJ1-2, with a tentative D call TRBD1 (5 bases). This CDR3 contains 11 residues. The ends were cut back, 11 bases at V and 8 bases at J, with 15 bases in the middle. Looked up from germline, CDR1 is MNHEY and CDR2 is SVGAGI. The CDR3 loop is CASGDRRGYTF. In DNA form, the CDR3 reads TGTGCCTCGGGGGACCGGCGGGGCTACACCTTC.

This clone was seen just once. This chain links TRBV2 with TRBJ2-1; 10 bases map to TRBD2. CDR3 length: 17 residues. Germline V CDR1 and CDR2: SNHLY, FYNNEI. J lost 10 bases, V lost 9 bases, and 21 bases had no gene match. The CDR3 DNA sequence: TGTGCCAGACAATGGGAACGGAGCGGGAGGGCCATCAGAGAGCAGTTCTTC. This encodes CARQWERSGRAIREQFF.

The chain recombines TRBV13 with TRBJ2-3, with 13 bases aligning to TRBD2. J lost 4 bases, V lost 5 bases, and 9 bases had no gene match. The CDR3 is 17 amino acids. Per the germline V gene, CDR1 is PRHDT and CDR2 is FYEKMQ (reference sequence). In DNA, the CDR3 is TGTGCCAGCAGCCTTAACGGACTAGCGGGAGTACCAGATACGCAGTATTTT. As protein: CASSLNGLAGVPDTQYF.

The genes are TRBV5-1 and TRBJ1-1; D gene ambiguous. The CDR3 contains 16 residues. The germline V gene encodes CDR1 SGHRS and CDR2 YFSETQ. With 0 bases removed from V and 3 bases from J, the gap between germline ends came to 15 bases. CDR3 DNA: TGCGCCAGCAGCTTGGCCACGGGAAGAGGAGACACTGAAGCTTTCTTT. It codes for CASSLATGRGDTEAFF. Combining the CDR3 with reference TRBV5-1 and TRBJ1-1 gives the whole variable domain KAGVTQTPRYLIKTRGQQVTLSCSPISGHRSVSWYQQTPGQGLQFLFEYFSETQRNKGNFPGRFSGRQFSNSRSEMNVSTLELGDSALYLCASSLATGRGDTEAFFGQGTRLTVV.

The chain recombines TRBV6-2 or TRBV6-3 with TRBJ1-1; 10 nucleotides line up with TRBD1. V lost 2 bases, J lost 5 bases, and 11 bases stayed unmatched. CDR3 size: 17 residues. CDR1 and CDR2 from the germline V gene are MNHEY and SVGEGT. The CDR3 DNA follows: TGTGCCAGCAGTTACCCATCCGGGACAGGGGTGTGGACTGAAGCTTTCTTT. This encodes CASSYPSGTGVWTEAFF.

This chain connects TRBV14 to TRBJ2-3, with 9 nucleotides matching TRBD2. After removal of 4 bases from V and 8 bases from J, the junction contained 10 bases not matched to a gene. This CDR3 comprises 15 residues. CDR1 is SGHDN and CDR2 is FVKESK in the germline V gene. The chain's CDR3 is CASSRSVAGVGTQYF. CDR3 nucleotides: TGTGCCAGCAGCCGTTCGGTAGCGGGAGTGGGTACGCAGTATTTT.

The V call is TRBV7-2, the J call TRBJ1-4, with D possibly being TRBD1 (5 bases). Germline loops: CDR1 SGHTA, CDR2 FQGNSA. CDR3 size: 14 residues. V lost 3 bases to trimming and J lost 5 bases, with 10 bases between them. The DNA for the CDR3 is TGTGCCAGCAGCTTGGGAGGGGCCAATGAAAAACTGTTTTTT. Protein sequence: CASSLGGANEKLFF.

The J gene is TRBJ1-1, the V gene TRBV7-2; tentative D call: TRBD1 (5 bases). The germline V and J ends were trimmed by 2 bases and 1 base, with 14 bases remaining between them. This CDR3 is built from 16 residues. The germline V gene encodes CDR1 SGHTA and CDR2 FQGNSA. The CDR3 here is CASSLRDPIQNTEAFF. The CDR3 DNA sequence: TGTGCCAGCAGCTTACGGGACCCAATCCAGAACACTGAAGCTTTCTTT.

The chain joins TRBV7-2 to TRBJ2-3, with D possibly matching TRBD2 (6 bases). The CDR3 is 15 residues long. The germline gives CDR1 SGHTA, CDR2 FQGNSA. V lost 2 bases, J lost 5 bases, and 14 bases lay in between. The CDR3 DNA follows: TGTGCCAGCAGCTTATATCCGGGAGTTGGAGATACGCAGTATTTT. This gives the protein CASSLYPGVGDTQYF.

This rearrangement joins TRBV19 to TRBJ1-1, with D uncertain. V shed 5 bases and J shed 5 bases, with 18 bases lying between them. The CDR3 is 15 amino acids. Per germline, CDR1 LNHDA and CDR2 SQIVND (reference sequence). The CDR3: CASSSQAWGGTEAFF. DNA of the CDR3: TGTGCCAGTAGTTCCCAAGCCTGGGGAGGGACTGAAGCTTTCTTT. The full variable domain, in which reference TRBV19 and TRBJ1-1 provide the parts outside the CDR3, is DGGITQSPKYLFRKEGQNVTLSCEQNLNHDAMYWYRQDPGQGLRLIYYSQIVNDFQKGDIAEGYSVSREKKESFPLTVTSAQKNPTAFYLCASSSQAWGGTEAFFGQGTRLTVV.

This clone was counted once. V is TRBV7-3 and J is TRBJ1-3, with 11 positions matching TRBD1. V was clipped by 3 bases and J by 3 bases; unmatched bases: 13. Germline assignment: CDR1 SGHTA and CDR2 FQGTGA. CDR3 length: 19 residues. The CDR3 protein is CASSFNPGTGGTYGNTIYF. The CDR3 nucleotides read TGTGCCAGCAGCTTTAATCCCGGGACAGGGGGAACTTATGGAAACACCATATATTTT.

The gene calls are TRBV6-6 and TRBJ2-3; D unresolved. This CDR3 is built from 13 residues. V shed 4 bases and J shed 4 bases, with 9 bases lying between them. Germline values: CDR1 MNHNY, CDR2 SVGAGI (reference sequence). Written as DNA, the CDR3 is TGTGCCAGCAGTTCTCCCCCGCCAGATACGCAGTATTTT. Its translation: CASSSPPPDTQYF.

This clone was seen a single time. The J gene is TRBJ1-1, the V gene TRBV19, with a weak D call TRBD1 (5 bases). The length of the CDR3 is 18 residues. In germline, CDR1 is LNHDA, CDR2 SQIVND (reference sequence). The V end was cut by 5 bases, the J end by 0 bases, with 22 bases between. The CDR3 DNA follows: TGTGCCAGTAGTTTCGGACTCGGGGGGACTCAATTGAACACTGAAGCTTTCTTT. Amino acid sequence: CASSFGLGGTQLNTEAFF.

The V gene is TRBV7-9, the J gene TRBJ1-2; D is undetermined. This CDR3 region has 13 residues. Germline V gene lookup returns CDR1 SEHNR and CDR2 FQNEAQ (reference sequence). Trimming cost V 2 bases and J 4 bases, with 8 bases left between them. Here the CDR3 reads CASSLWRIYGYTF. The CDR3 DNA is TGTGCCAGCAGCTTATGGCGGATCTATGGCTACACCTTC.

This clone was detected a few times. V gene TRBV7-8 combines with J gene TRBJ1-5, with D maybe TRBD1 (5 bases). From germline, CDR1 is SGHVS and CDR2 FQNEAQ. The CDR3 runs to 13 residues. V was trimmed by 7 bases and J by 3 bases, leaving 10 bases between them. The CDR3 here is CASMGGNNQPQHF. In DNA, the CDR3 is TGTGCCAGCATGGGGGGGAACAATCAGCCCCAGCATTTT.

This sequence joins TRBV18 and TRBJ2-2, with 8 bases matching TRBD1. Trimming at V came to 3 bases and at J to 5 bases, leaving 8 bases not matched to a gene. This CDR3 has 16 amino acids. Germline values: CDR1 KGHSH, CDR2 LQKENI. For the CDR3, the DNA is TGTGCCAGCTCACCCCCGTGGACAGGGCGGACCGGGGAGCTGTTTTTT. Translation gives CASSPPWTGRTGELFF.